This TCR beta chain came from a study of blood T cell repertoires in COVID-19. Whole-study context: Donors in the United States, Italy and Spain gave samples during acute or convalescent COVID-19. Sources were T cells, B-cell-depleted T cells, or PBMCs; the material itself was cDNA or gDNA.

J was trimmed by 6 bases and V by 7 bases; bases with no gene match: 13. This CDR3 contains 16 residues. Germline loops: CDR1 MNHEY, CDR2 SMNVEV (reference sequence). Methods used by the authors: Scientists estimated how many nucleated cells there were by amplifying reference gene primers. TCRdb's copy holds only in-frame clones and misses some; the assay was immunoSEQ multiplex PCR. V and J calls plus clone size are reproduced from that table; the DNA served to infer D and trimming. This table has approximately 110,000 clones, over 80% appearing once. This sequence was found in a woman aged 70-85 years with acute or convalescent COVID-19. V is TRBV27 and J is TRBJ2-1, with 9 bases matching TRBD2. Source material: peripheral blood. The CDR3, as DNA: TGTGCCAGCAACTTATGGAGGGCGGGGGGGCCCAATGAGCAGTTCTTC. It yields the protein CASNLWRAGGPNEQFF.